The following is a T cell receptor beta chain sequence with its context. Its specificity is unknown. Libraries were prepared by immunoSEQ multiplex PCR; TCRdb keeps only in-frame clonotypes and omits some of them. The sample holds about 180,000 clones, around nine tenths seen once. This entry is derived from a study of T cell responses to AZD1222 COVID-19 vaccine. Study-wide points: Spike-specific TCRs gained breadth and depth after people received two AZD1222 doses. No day 14 peak samples; only post-peak repertoires were characterized.

V was pared by 3 bases and J by 8 bases, with 13 bases between. CDR3 length equals 13 residues. CDR1 is GTSNPN and CDR2 is SVGIG in the germline V gene (reference sequence). Recipients boosted at about 4 weeks or about 12 weeks are pooled. The V and J genes are TRBV30 and TRBJ1-4; D unclear. The sequenced sample was peripheral blood, obtained 28 days after the second AZD1222 dose. The clonotype was recovered from an adult who received the AZD1222 COVID-19 vaccine. As DNA, the CDR3 is TGTGCCTGGAGCGACCTAGGAGACGAAAAACTGTTTTTT. This gives the protein CAWSDLGDEKLFF. The whole variable domain, remainder taken from reference TRBV30 and TRBJ1-4, is SQTIHQWPATLVQPVGSPLSLECTVEGTSNPNLYWYRQAAGRGLQLLFYSVGIGQISSEVPQNLSASRPQDRQFILSSKKLLLSDSGFYLCAWSDLGDEKLFFGSGTQLSVL.